This record looks at one TCR beta chain sequence and its context. These data come from a study of blood T cell repertoires in COVID-19. Seattle's cohort entered during active infection and was followed longitudinally. The CDR3 spans 13 residues. V lost 5 bases to trimming and J lost 4 bases; unmatched junction nucleotides: 4. Germline CDR1 is MGHDK and CDR2 is SYGVNS. The repertoire was sequenced with immunoSEQ multiplex PCR; TCRdb's copy has only in-frame clones and lacks some. Here the sample spans tens of thousands of clones, approximately 83% being singletons. This chain joins TRBV25-1 and TRBJ2-7, with 8 nucleotides matching TRBD1. Sequencing was done on a sample of peripheral blood. This receptor was identified in a woman aged 80 or over with COVID-19, enrolled during active disease. This CDR3 reads CASSLGQGYEQYF. CDR3 coding DNA: TGTGCCAGCAGTCTAGGACAGGGTTACGAGCAGTACTTC.